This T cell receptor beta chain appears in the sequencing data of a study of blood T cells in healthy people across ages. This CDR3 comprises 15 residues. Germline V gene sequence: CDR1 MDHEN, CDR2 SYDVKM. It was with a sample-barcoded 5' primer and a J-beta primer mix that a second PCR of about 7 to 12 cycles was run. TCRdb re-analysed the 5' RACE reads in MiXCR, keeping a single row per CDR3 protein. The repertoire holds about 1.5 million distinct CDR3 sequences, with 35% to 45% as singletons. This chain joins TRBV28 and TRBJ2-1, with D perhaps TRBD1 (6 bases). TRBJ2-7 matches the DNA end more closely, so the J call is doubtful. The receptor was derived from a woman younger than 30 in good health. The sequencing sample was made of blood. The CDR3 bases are TGTGCCAGCAGTTTGGGGGCAATTGGCTACAATGAGCAGTACTTC. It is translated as CASSLGAIGYNEQYF.